This T cell receptor (beta chain) comes out of a study of identical twins (dated by TCRdb to the mid-2010s). Some background on the complete study: To test whether fetal clonotypes persist, the study used deep sequencing on TCR alpha and beta repertoires from monozygotic twins, unrelated adults of various ages, and cord blood. To rule out contamination, replicate twin experiments were performed at different times with different library preparation protocols.

This clonotype came up a few times. This clone's antigen is unknown. The record has no base qualities; no much larger clone is one base away. The CDR3 sequence holds 15 residues, the cysteine and phenylalanine included. Solely the CDR3 DNA is kept, with 45 bases framed from the first base. V and J are trimmed by 3 bases and 2 bases, and the gene matches miss 5 bases of the junction. Every donor was a healthy Caucasian. Three pairs of female monozygotic twins, all aged roughly 18 to 29 years, made up the twin cohort. CD4+ and CD8+ T cell populations were isolated with positive isolation kits from Invitrogen. Receptor amplification or capture employed 5' RACE. TCRdb shows the sequencer as Illumina HiSeq 2000. Template switching added a universal primer binding site, and the final cDNA carried a unique molecular identifier that allowed TCR cDNA molecules to be counted accurately. Specific primers in the conserved constant-segment region were used to synthesize first-strand cDNA for the TCR alpha and beta chains. Each cDNA library was double barcoded, with a SMART-Mk sample barcode plus Illumina barcodes, to control for contamination. TruSeq adapter sequences and Illumina sample barcodes were added in two successive PCR steps. The Illumina HiSeq platform was used with custom primers to sequence TCR alpha and beta cDNA libraries. The source study handled its data this way. MiGEC was used to process raw reads and extract unique molecular identifiers, and MiXCR was used to find CDR3 positions. For each individual, recombination models were inferred using an EM algorithm with the repgenHMM and IGoR tools. Shared clonotypes were analyzed with the tcR package in R, and sharing was normalized by the product of cloneset sizes. To study raw recombination without the effects of thymic and clonal selection, out-of-frame nonproductive sequences were analyzed. TCRdb reanalyzed the raw reads on its own, using fastp at Q25 for trimming and MiXCR for clone calling, and kept in-frame beta chains. Identical CDR3 protein sequences are pooled into one entry, listed with their most common genes and DNA. The V and J calls shown here were made by TCRdb, not taken from the authors' results. This sample has approximately 550,000 distinct CDR3 sequences in its table, and about a fifth of those were observed once. The ten largest clones represent approximately 0.52% of the sample.

Overall study results and their limits: Compared with coincidental sharing between unrelated individuals, out-of-frame TCR alpha sequences shared between twins had an excess of sequences with low generation probability. In monozygotic twins, out-of-frame TCR alpha sharing was systematically underestimated by recombination models, although the models agreed with sharing between unrelated individuals. Abundant cord blood beta clonotypes had fewer insertions, young adult naive repertoires showed a similar but weaker trend, and memory repertoires showed no such trend. Zero-insertion analyses could be partly confounded by invariant T cells such as MAIT and iNKT, although diverse VJ usage argued against such confounding for most clonotypes. Conclusions relied on cross-sectional statistical analysis, since the same donors could not be followed over many years. A weaker excess of twin sharing was found in beta out-of-frame sequences because the signal-to-noise ratio was lowered by fewer shared sequences.

The data were also submitted as part of a second study, on yellow fever vaccine responses in identical twins. Looking at the second paper: The authors reported that the T cell response to vaccination in identical twins appeared partly convergent and partly personalized. The study precisely tracked vaccine-responding T cell clones in identical twins.

Sample: CD4+ T cells sorted from blood. The clonotype comes from a woman between 18 and 29 years old in good health. The rearrangement combines TRBV12-3 or TRBV12-4 with TRBJ2-7; 9 central bases correspond to TRBD2. The CDR3 here reads CASSFRREGPYEQYF. The DNA sequence is given as TGTGCCAGCAGTTTCCGGCGGGAGGGCCCCTACGAGCAGTACTTC.